This TCR beta chain was captured by sequencing in a study of T cell changes during pregnancy in multiple sclerosis. After removal of 10 bases from V and 7 bases from J, the junction contained 12 bases not matched to a gene. The V gene's germline CDR1 is SNHLY and CDR2 FYNNEI. The CDR3 spans 14 residues. The table came from immunoSEQ multiplex PCR; TCRdb's copy has only in-frame clones and leaves some out. The sample includes 93,000 or so clones, around 91% seen only once; the top ten take 0.75% to 0.95%. The origin of this receptor is a female donor with multiple sclerosis, enrolled in a pregnancy study. The material was peripheral blood, obtained after pregnancy. The chain uses TRBV2 and TRBJ2-3; the match to TRBD1 covers 9 bases. In nucleotides, the CDR3 is TGTGCCACCACACCCTGGACAGGGGTCAATACGCAGTATTTT. Its protein is CATTPWTGVNTQYF. Based on the CDR3 plus reference TRBV2 and TRBJ2-3, the full variable domain is EPEVTQTPSHQVTQMGQEVILRCVPISNHLYFYWYRQILGQKVEFLVSFYNNEISEKSEIFDDQFSVERPDGSNFTLKIRSTKLEDSAMYFCATTPWTGVNTQYFGPGTRLTVL.